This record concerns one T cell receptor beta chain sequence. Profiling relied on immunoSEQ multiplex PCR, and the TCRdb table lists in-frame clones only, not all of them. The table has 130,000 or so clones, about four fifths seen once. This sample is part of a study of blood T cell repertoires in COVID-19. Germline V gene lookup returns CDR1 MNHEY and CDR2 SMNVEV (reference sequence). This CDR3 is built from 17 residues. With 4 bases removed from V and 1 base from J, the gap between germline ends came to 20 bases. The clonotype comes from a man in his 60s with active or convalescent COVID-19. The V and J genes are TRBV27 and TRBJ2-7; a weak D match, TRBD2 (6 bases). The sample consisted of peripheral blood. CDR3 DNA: TGTGCCAGCAGTTCCCTGGTGGGTAGCGGACCATCCTACGAGCAGTACTTC. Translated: CASSSLVGSGPSYEQYF.